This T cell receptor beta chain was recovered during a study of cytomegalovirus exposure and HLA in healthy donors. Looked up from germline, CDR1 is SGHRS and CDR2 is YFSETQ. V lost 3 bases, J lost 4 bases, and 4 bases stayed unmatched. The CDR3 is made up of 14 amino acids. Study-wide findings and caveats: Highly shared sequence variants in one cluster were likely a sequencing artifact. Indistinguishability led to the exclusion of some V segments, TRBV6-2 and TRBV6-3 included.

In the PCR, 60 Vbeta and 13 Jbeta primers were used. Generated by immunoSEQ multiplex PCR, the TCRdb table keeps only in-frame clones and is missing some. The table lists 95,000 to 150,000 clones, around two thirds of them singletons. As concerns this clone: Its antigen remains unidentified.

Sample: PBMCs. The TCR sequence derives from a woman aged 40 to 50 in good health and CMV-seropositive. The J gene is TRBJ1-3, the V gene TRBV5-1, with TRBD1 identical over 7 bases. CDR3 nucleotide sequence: TGCGCCAGCAGCTGGGGGGACAGCGGAAACACCATATATTTT. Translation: CASSWGDSGNTIYF.